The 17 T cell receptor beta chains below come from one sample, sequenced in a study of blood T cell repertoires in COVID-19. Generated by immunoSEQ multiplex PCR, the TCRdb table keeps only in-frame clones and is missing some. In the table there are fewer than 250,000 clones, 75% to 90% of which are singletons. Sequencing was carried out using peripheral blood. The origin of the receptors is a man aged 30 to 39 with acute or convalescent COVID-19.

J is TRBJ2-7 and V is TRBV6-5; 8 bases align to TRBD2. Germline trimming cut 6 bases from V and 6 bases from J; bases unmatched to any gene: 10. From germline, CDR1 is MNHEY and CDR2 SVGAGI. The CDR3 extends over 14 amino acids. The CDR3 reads CASSQPGGLFEQYF. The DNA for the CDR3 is TGTGCCAGCAGCCAGCCGGGGGGGCTCTTCGAGCAGTACTTC.

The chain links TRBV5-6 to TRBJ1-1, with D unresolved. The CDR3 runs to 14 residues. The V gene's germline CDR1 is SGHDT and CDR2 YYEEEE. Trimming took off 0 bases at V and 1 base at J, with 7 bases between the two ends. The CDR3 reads CASSLGARNTEAFF. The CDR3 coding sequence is TGTGCCAGCAGCTTGGGGGCCAGGAACACTGAAGCTTTCTTT.

CDR3 DNA: TGTGCCAGCAGCTTAAGAATAGGGAGCTCCTACGAGCAGTACTTC. Its translation is CASSLRIGSSYEQYF. The chain employs TRBV11-2 and TRBJ2-7, with D perhaps TRBD2 (5 bases). The CDR3 has 15 residues. V shed 2 bases and J shed 0 bases, with 11 bases lying between them. The germline gives CDR1 SGHAT, CDR2 FQNNGV.

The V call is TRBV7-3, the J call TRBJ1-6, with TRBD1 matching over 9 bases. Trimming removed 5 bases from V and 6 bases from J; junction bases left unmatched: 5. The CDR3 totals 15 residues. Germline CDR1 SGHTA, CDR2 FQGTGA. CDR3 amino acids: CASSPGQGRNSPLHF. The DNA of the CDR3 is TGTGCCAGCAGCCCGGGACAGGGACGTAATTCACCCCTCCACTTT.

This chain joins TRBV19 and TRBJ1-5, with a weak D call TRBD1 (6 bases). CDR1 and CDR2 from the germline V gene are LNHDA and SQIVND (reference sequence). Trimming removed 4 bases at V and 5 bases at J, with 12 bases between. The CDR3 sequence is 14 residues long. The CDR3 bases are TGTGCCAGTAGTACCCCAGGGGCCGATCAGCCCCAGCATTTT. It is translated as CASSTPGADQPQHF.

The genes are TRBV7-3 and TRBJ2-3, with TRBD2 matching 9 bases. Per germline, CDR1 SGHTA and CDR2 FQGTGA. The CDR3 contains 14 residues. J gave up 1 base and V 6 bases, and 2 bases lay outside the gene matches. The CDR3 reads CASRQREGTDTQYF. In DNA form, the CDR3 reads TGTGCCAGCAGGCAGCGGGAGGGCACAGATACGCAGTATTTT.

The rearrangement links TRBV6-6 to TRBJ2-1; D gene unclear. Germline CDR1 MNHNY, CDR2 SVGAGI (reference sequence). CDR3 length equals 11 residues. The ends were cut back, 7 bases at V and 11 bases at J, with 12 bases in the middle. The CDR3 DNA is TGTGCCAGCACCTCTGGGCAAAAGCAGTTCTTC. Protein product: CASTSGQKQFF.

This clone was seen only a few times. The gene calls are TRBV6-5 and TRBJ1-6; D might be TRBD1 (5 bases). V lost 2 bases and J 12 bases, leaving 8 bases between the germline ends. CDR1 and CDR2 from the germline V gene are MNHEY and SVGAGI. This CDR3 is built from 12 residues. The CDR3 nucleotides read TGTGCCAGCAGTTACAGGGGAGGACCCCTCCACTTT. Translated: CASSYRGGPLHF.

This CDR3 is CASSMGRRGIPGEQYF. In DNA form, the CDR3 reads TGTGCCAGTAGTATGGGACGACGGGGGATCCCTGGCGAGCAGTACTTC. This chain connects TRBV19 to TRBJ2-7; D perhaps matches TRBD2 (6 bases). This CDR3 is 16 amino acids long. V was cut by 3 bases and J by 6 bases, with 21 bases left in between. Germline V lookup: CDR1 LNHDA, CDR2 SQIVND (reference sequence).

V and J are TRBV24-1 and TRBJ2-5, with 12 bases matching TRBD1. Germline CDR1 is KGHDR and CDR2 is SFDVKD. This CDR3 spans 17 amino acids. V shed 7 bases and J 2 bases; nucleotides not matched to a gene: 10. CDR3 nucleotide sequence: TGTGCCACCAGGGGGGACAGGGGGCCGAACGATCAAGAGACCCAGTACTTC. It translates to CATRGDRGPNDQETQYF.

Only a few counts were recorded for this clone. CDR3 residues: CASRLGGTEAFF. In DNA form, the CDR3 reads TGTGCCAGCCGCCTCGGCGGGACTGAAGCTTTCTTT. This chain links TRBV28 with TRBJ1-1; D not resolved. This CDR3 is 12 amino acids long. Germline lookup yields CDR1 MDHEN and CDR2 SYDVKM. Trimming shortened V by 8 bases and J by 5 bases, and 12 bases separated the two germline ends.

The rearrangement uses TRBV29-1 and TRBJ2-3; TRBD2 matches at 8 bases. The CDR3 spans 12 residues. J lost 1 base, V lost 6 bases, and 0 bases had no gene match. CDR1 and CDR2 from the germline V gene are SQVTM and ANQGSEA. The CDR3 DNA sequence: TGCAGCGTGCGGGGGGGCACAGATACGCAGTATTTT. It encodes CSVRGGTDTQYF.

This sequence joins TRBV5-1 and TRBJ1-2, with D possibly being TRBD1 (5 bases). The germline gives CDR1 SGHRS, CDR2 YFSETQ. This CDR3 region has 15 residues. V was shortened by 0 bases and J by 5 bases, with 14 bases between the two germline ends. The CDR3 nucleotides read TGCGCCAGCAGCTTGGACGGATCGGGGGGTTATGGCTACACCTTC. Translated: CASSLDGSGGYGYTF.

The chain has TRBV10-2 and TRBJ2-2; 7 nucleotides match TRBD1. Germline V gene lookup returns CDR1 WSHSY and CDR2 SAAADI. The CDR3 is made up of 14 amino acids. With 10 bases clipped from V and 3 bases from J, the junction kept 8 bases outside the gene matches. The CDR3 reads CATGAGGDTGELFF. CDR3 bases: TGCGCCACCGGGGCAGGGGGTGACACCGGGGAGCTGTTTTTT.

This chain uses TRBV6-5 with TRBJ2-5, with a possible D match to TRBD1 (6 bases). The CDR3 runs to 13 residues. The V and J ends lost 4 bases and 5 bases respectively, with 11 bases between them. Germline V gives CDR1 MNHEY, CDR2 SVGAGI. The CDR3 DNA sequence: TGTGCCAGCAGTTCGTACAGGGATGAGACCCAGTACTTC. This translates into CASSSYRDETQYF.

CDR3 bases: TGTGCCAGCAGCCCCGGACAATTGGGGCCCTCAGATACGCAGTATTTT. It yields the protein CASSPGQLGPSDTQYF. This sequence joins TRBV7-3 and TRBJ2-3; TRBD1 is a possible D gene (5 bases). V lost 5 bases and J lost 4, with 19 bases in between. The CDR3 runs 16 residues. The germline gives CDR1 SGHTA, CDR2 FQGTGA.

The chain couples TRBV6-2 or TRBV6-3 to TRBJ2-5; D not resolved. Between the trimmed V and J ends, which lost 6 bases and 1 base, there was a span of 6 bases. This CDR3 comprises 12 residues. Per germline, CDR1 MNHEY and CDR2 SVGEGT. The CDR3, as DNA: TGTGCCAGCAGCCGGGCCCAAGAGACCCAGTACTTC. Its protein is CASSRAQETQYF.